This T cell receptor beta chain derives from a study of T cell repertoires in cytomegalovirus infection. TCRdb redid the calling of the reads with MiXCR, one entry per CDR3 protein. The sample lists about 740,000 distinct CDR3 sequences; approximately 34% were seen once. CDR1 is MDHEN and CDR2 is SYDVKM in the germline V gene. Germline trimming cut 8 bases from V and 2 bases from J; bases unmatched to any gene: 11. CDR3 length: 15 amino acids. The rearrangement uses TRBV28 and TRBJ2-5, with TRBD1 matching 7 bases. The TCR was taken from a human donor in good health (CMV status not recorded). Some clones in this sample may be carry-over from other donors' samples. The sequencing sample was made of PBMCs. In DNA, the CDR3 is TGTGCCAGCCTCAAGGGGCCGGGACAGCAAGAGACCCAGTACTTC. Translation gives CASLKGPGQQETQYF.